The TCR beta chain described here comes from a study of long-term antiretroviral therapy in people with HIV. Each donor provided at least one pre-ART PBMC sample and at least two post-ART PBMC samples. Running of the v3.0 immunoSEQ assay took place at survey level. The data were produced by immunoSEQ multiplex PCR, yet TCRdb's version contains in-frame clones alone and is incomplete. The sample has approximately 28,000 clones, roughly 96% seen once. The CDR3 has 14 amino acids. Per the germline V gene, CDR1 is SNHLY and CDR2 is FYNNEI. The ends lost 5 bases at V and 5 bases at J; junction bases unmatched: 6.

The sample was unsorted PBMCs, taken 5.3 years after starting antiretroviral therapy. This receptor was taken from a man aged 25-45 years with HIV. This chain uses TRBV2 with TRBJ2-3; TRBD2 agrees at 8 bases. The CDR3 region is CASSSGTRGDTQYF. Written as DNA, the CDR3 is TGTGCCAGCAGTTCCGGGACTAGAGGAGATACGCAGTATTTT.